This is a list of T cell receptor beta chains from one sample in a study of cytomegalovirus exposure and HLA in healthy donors. TCRdb keeps only in-frame clones here, not all; method: immunoSEQ multiplex PCR. Of about 130,000 clones in the sample, 10% were seen once. Input material: PBMCs. These receptors were collected from a young woman in good health and CMV-seropositive. The CDR3 runs from the conserved cysteine through the conserved F or W. Where a row states a size, it is once, few, many or the class of an expanded clone; other rows omit it.

V: TRBV27; J: TRBJ2-7; size: few; CDR3: CASSATSGRFYEQYF
V: TRBV4-1; J: TRBJ2-1; size: few; CDR3: CASSPYNGLGANEQFF
V: TRBV28; J: TRBJ2-7; size: .; CDR3: CASSSPSGGEYYEQYF
V: TRBV18; J: TRBJ2-2; size: few; CDR3: CASSRTGTANTGELFF
V: TRBV9; J: TRBJ1-1; size: .; CDR3: CASSVDGALNTEAFF
V: TRBV7-9; J: TRBJ2-7; size: .; CDR3: CASSFDSGYEQYF
V: TRBV13; J: TRBJ1-4; size: .; CDR3: CASSLVGQTATNEKLFF
V: TRBV5-4; J: TRBJ2-5; size: few; CDR3: CASSTVSAQETQYF
V: TRBV21-1; J: TRBJ2-5; size: few; CDR3: CASSKGRDREETQYF
V: TRBV28; J: TRBJ1-2; size: few; CDR3: CASSFKRYTTNYGYTF
V: TRBV28; J: TRBJ2-4; size: .; CDR3: CASLPTLVGARAKNIQYF
V: TRBV30; J: TRBJ1-5; size: .; CDR3: CAWSRGGHQPQHF
V: TRBV4-2; J: TRBJ2-1; size: few; CDR3: CASSQVASGSPGDLNEQFF
V: TRBV6-5; J: TRBJ1-1; size: .; CDR3: CASSYRQGAVTEAFF
V: TRBV5-1; J: TRBJ1-1; size: .; CDR3: CASSLGGANTEAFF
V: TRBV30; J: TRBJ2-7; size: few; CDR3: CAWNWRTGYEQYF
V: TRBV5-4; J: TRBJ2-4; size: few; CDR3: CASSRILAAIAKNIQYF
V: TRBV9; J: TRBJ1-1; size: few; CDR3: CASSVVQGAAEAFF
V: TRBV6-1; J: .; size: .; CDR3: CASSGSSAEQYF
V: TRBV15; J: TRBJ2-7; size: .; CDR3: CATSTASGSYEQYF
V: TRBV25-1; J: TRBJ2-1; size: .; CDR3: CASSWSNEQFF
V: TRBV19; J: TRBJ2-3; size: .; CDR3: CASSGGTRESTQYF
V: TRBV4-1; J: TRBJ2-1; size: few; CDR3: CASSRKEPGQGFEQFF
V: TRBV27; J: TRBJ1-2; size: .; CDR3: CASSQRQGGRWDYGYTF
V: TRBV5-1; J: TRBJ2-7; size: .; CDR3: CASSLVAGGPSYEQYF
V: TRBV7-6; J: .; size: .; CDR3: CASSPPGSTYEQYF
V: TRBV29-1; J: TRBJ2-7; size: few; CDR3: CSVRTGGRTYEQYF
V: TRBV7-9; J: TRBJ2-3; size: few; CDR3: CASSLAGPTDTQYF
V: TRBV10-3; J: TRBJ2-1; size: .; CDR3: CATWTSGVSYNEQFF
V: TRBV7-9; J: TRBJ2-1; size: .; CDR3: CASSLNSGRSSEQFF
V: TRBV6-6; J: TRBJ2-7; size: .; CDR3: CASRSPGTGLADEQYF
V: TRBV19; J: TRBJ1-1; size: few; CDR3: CATSPRGQGANEAFF
V: TRBV5-1; J: TRBJ2-1; size: few; CDR3: CASSPGTSGTTYNEQFF
V: TRBV4-2; J: TRBJ1-3; size: .; CDR3: CASSSQFMGGQASGNTIYF
V: TRBV14; J: TRBJ1-1; size: .; CDR3: CASSGQGAGTEAFF
V: TRBV5-1; J: TRBJ2-2; size: few; CDR3: CASSYGGTYTGELFF
V: TRBV5-5; J: TRBJ2-1; size: .; CDR3: CASSSRTSGANYNEQFF
V: TRBV6-5; J: TRBJ2-3; size: few; CDR3: CASSYTGAYTDTQYF
V: TRBV10-3; J: TRBJ2-3; size: few; CDR3: CAIGAAVGTDTQYF
V: TRBV5-6; J: TRBJ1-3; size: few; CDR3: CASSLGQGAMPGNTIYF
V: TRBV9; J: TRBJ2-1; size: .; CDR3: CASSVEGEGWGLAGGPVWNEQFF
V: TRBV5-4; J: TRBJ2-7; size: .; CDR3: CASSFGQGGEQYF
V: TRBV7-9; J: TRBJ1-4; size: .; CDR3: CASSLDGGKTKLFF
V: TRBV10-3; J: TRBJ2-3; size: .; CDR3: CAIRDSGSSNTQYF
V: TRBV18; J: TRBJ2-7; size: .; CDR3: CASSPTGQGSEQYF
V: TRBV9; J: TRBJ2-1; size: .; CDR3: CASSDRTSGGIYNEQFF
V: TRBV27; J: TRBJ2-7; size: .; CDR3: CASRAGSLEQYF
V: TRBV19; J: TRBJ2-1; size: once; CDR3: CASSDRQGENEQFF
V: TRBV2; J: TRBJ2-5; size: few; CDR3: CASEKGLAGEETQYF
V: TRBV5-4; J: TRBJ1-2; size: .; CDR3: CASSPSWDRGINYGYTF
V: TRBV7-9; J: TRBJ1-3; size: .; CDR3: CASSFLPLATQNTIYF
V: TRBV28; J: TRBJ1-1; size: few; CDR3: CASSLLDSPQANTEAFF
V: TRBV19; J: TRBJ2-6; size: .; CDR3: CASSIVGGSSGANVLTF
V: TRBV30; J: TRBJ1-4; size: many; CDR3: CAWSVAGWTNEKLFF
V: TRBV19; J: TRBJ1-5; size: .; CDR3: CASSIDGAGHSNQPQHF
V: TRBV6-5; J: TRBJ1-1; size: .; CDR3: CASSYSQVLNTEAFF
V: TRBV7-7; J: TRBJ2-1; size: .; CDR3: CASSFTVGGRAGLNEQFF
V: TRBV7-8; J: TRBJ2-5; size: .; CDR3: CASSLGRKVQETQYF
V: TRBV10-1; J: TRBJ2-2; size: .; CDR3: CASSATGSSNTGELFF
V: TRBV28; J: TRBJ2-7; size: many; CDR3: CASSKAPGQGHYEQYF